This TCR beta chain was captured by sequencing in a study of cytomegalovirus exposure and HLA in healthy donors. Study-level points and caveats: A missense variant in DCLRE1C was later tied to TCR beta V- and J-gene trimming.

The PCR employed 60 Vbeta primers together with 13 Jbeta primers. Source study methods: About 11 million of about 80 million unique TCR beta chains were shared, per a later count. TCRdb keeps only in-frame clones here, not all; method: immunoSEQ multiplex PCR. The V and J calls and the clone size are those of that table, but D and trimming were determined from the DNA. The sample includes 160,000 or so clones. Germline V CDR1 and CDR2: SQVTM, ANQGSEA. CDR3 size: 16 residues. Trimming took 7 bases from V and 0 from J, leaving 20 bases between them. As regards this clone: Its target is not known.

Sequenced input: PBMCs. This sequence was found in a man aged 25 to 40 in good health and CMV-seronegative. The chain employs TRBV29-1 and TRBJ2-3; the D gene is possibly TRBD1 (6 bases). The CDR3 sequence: CSAGWGTPHSTDTQYF. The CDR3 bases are TGCAGCGCTGGTTGGGGGACACCCCATAGCACAGATACGCAGTATTTT.